Listed here are 21 T cell receptor beta chains from one sample, sequenced in a study of blood T cell repertoires in COVID-19. Data came from immunoSEQ multiplex PCR; TCRdb stores just in-frame clones and leaves some out. The sample holds roughly 100,000 clones; 70% to 90% are singletons and the top ten take 3.1%. The specimen sequenced was peripheral blood. The origin of the receptors is a man aged 50 or older in a cohort sampled during active COVID-19.

The rearrangement joins TRBV20-1 to TRBJ2-7; the match to TRBD2 covers 8 bases. This CDR3 has 14 residues. J gave up 0 bases and V 3 bases, and 4 bases lay outside the gene matches. CDR1 is DFQATT and CDR2 is SNEGSKA in the germline V gene (reference sequence). The CDR3 bases are TGCAGTGCTAGTGAGCGGGGGAGCTCCTACGAGCAGTACTTC. The encoded protein is CSASERGSSYEQYF.

V is TRBV9 and J is TRBJ2-1, with D uncertain. V was clipped by 0 bases and J by 0 bases, with 10 bases between them. The CDR3 runs to 16 residues. From germline, CDR1 is SGDLS and CDR2 YYNGEE. CDR3 region: CASSVAATSSYNEQFF. The CDR3 nucleotides are TGTGCCAGCAGCGTAGCAGCGACGAGCTCCTACAATGAGCAGTTCTTC.

The J gene is TRBJ1-6, the V gene TRBV12-3 or TRBV12-4; D is uncertain. V was clipped by 1 base and J by 7 bases, with 5 bases between them. CDR3 size: 13 residues. CDR3: CASSLGRNSPLHF. Here the CDR3 DNA reads TGTGCCAGCAGTTTAGGGAGGAATTCACCCCTCCACTTT.

This clone was counted a few times. The chain has TRBV5-1 and TRBJ2-7, with 10 bases fitting TRBD2. CDR1 SGHRS and CDR2 YFSETQ come from the germline V gene. CDR3 length equals 15 residues. J lost 4 bases, V lost 0 bases, and 4 bases had no gene match. The CDR3: CASSLVLAGGYEQYF. As DNA, the CDR3 is TGCGCCAGCAGCTTGGTGTTAGCGGGGGGTTACGAGCAGTACTTC.

This clone appeared once. V gene TRBV29-1 combines with J gene TRBJ2-3; 11 bases line up with TRBD2. Germline V gives CDR1 SQVTM, CDR2 ANQGSEA. CDR3 length equals 14 residues. The V and J ends lost 2 bases and 3 bases, in that order; junction bases with no gene match: 1. The CDR3 nucleotides are TGCAGCGTTGAACGGACTAGCGGGACAGATACGCAGTATTTT. Translation gives CSVERTSGTDTQYF.

The rearrangement links TRBV24-1 to TRBJ2-5, with D perhaps matching TRBD1 (6 bases). The CDR3 length is 11 residues. The V and J ends lost 5 bases and 8 bases respectively, with 8 bases between them. Germline assignment: CDR1 KGHDR and CDR2 SFDVKD. CDR3 protein: CATSAGDTQYF. As DNA, the CDR3 is TGTGCCACCAGTGCAGGGGATACCCAGTACTTC.

The J gene is TRBJ2-7, the V gene TRBV12-3 or TRBV12-4; D gene ambiguous. The CDR3 runs to 13 residues. The V gene lost 5 bases and the J gene lost 3 bases, with 11 bases spanning the gap. The CDR3 bases are TGTGCCAGCAGTCGATCACTTCTCTACGAGCAGTACGTC. Protein: CASSRSLLYEQYV.

The chain recombines TRBV27 with TRBJ2-7; 11 bases fit TRBD1. V lost 4 bases and J lost 2; bases outside the gene matches: 16. Per germline, CDR1 MNHEY and CDR2 SMNVEV (reference sequence). CDR3 length: 19 amino acids. CDR3 protein: CASSSAAMEDRGRPYEQYF. The CDR3, as DNA: TGTGCCAGCAGTTCAGCTGCAATGGAGGACAGGGGGCGCCCCTACGAGCAGTACTTC.

This clone has a single count. The rearrangement uses TRBV7-2 and TRBJ2-1, with D possibly TRBD2 on 5 matching bases. Per the germline V gene, CDR1 is SGHTA and CDR2 is FQGNSA. With 1 base removed from V and 8 bases from J, the gap between germline ends came to 18 bases. The CDR3 extends over 16 amino acids. CDR3 in amino acids: CASSLGVGRVNDEQFF. CDR3 nucleotides: TGTGCCAGCAGCTTAGGTGTAGGGCGGGTGAATGATGAGCAGTTCTTC.

This clone was counted once. The chain carries TRBV20-1 and TRBJ2-3; 10 bases are a match to TRBD2. Germline assignment: CDR1 DFQATT and CDR2 SNEGSKA (reference sequence). V lost 3 bases to trimming and J lost 6 bases; unmatched junction nucleotides: 9. The CDR3 runs to 15 residues. CDR3 protein: CSASRVAGGSDTQYF. The DNA of the CDR3 is TGCAGTGCTAGTCGAGTAGCGGGGGGTTCGGATACGCAGTATTTT.

Here the CDR3 DNA reads TGTGCCAGCGCCAAGGACAGGTACAATGAGCAGTTCTTC. Translation gives CASAKDRYNEQFF. V gene TRBV19 combines with J gene TRBJ2-1; 7 bases fit TRBD1. In germline, CDR1 is LNHDA, CDR2 SQIVND (reference sequence). The length of the CDR3 is 13 residues. Unmatched junction bases numbered 6, after V lost 9 bases and J lost 4 bases.

The chain carries TRBV18 and TRBJ2-1, with 13 bases aligning to TRBD2. V dropped 1 base and J dropped 1; count of bases not matched to a gene: 7. The CDR3 spans 19 residues. CDR1 KGHSH and CDR2 LQKENI come from the germline V gene. CDR3 DNA: TGTGCCAGCTCACCACTTTGGACTAGCGGGGGAAGGTCCTACAATGAGCAGTTCTTC. Translating it yields CASSPLWTSGGRSYNEQFF.

This sequence joins TRBV19 and TRBJ2-6, with TRBD2 matching over 10 bases. CDR3 length: 17 residues. Looked up from germline, CDR1 is LNHDA and CDR2 is SQIVND (reference sequence). The ends lost 3 bases at V and 4 bases at J; junction bases unmatched: 6. The CDR3 DNA reads TGTGCCAGTAGTATCTCTAGCGGGGGTACCGGGGCCAACGTCCTGACTTTC. The encoded protein is CASSISSGGTGANVLTF.

The rearrangement uses TRBV7-6 and TRBJ2-1, with D possibly TRBD2 on 5 matching bases. CDR3 size: 15 residues. V was clipped by 2 bases and J by 6 bases, with 14 bases between them. Germline V lookup: CDR1 SGHVS, CDR2 FNYEAQ. CDR3 residues: CASSLSLGGGNEQFF. DNA for the CDR3: TGTGCCAGCAGCTTATCACTAGGAGGAGGCAATGAGCAGTTCTTC.

This clone appeared once. The chain recombines TRBV5-1 with TRBJ2-3; TRBD2 matches at 8 bases. Germline CDR1 and CDR2: SGHRS and YFSETQ. The CDR3 is 16 amino acids. The V segment lost 0 bases and the J segment 0 bases; nucleotides outside the gene matches: 3. CDR3 nucleotides: TGCGCCAGCAGCTTGGCGGTAGCGGGGAGCACAGATACGCAGTATTTT. This gives the protein CASSLAVAGSTDTQYF. Filled out from reference TRBV5-1 and TRBJ2-3, the complete variable domain reads KAGVTQTPRYLIKTRGQQVTLSCSPISGHRSVSWYQQTPGQGLQFLFEYFSETQRNKGNFPGRFSGRQFSNSRSEMNVSTLELGDSALYLCASSLAVAGSTDTQYFGPGTRLTVL.

The chain carries TRBV5-6 and TRBJ2-1; D possibly corresponds to TRBD1 (6 bases). With 2 bases removed from V and 9 bases from J, the gap between germline ends came to 15 bases. Germline V CDR1 and CDR2: SGHDT, YYEEEE. The CDR3 sequence is 14 residues long. CDR3 in DNA: TGTGCCAGCAGCTTAGGCCCAGGGGTCACTGAGCAGTTCTTC. Translation: CASSLGPGVTEQFF.

The chain employs TRBV6-5 and TRBJ2-5, with D perhaps matching TRBD2 (6 bases). Trimming pared 2 bases from V and 5 bases from J, leaving 15 bases between. The CDR3 is 15 amino acids. CDR1 is MNHEY and CDR2 is SVGAGI in the germline V gene. CDR3 in amino acids: CASSYLGGGAETQYF. CDR3 coding DNA: TGTGCCAGCAGTTACCTCGGGGGTGGAGCGGAGACCCAGTACTTC.

This chain links TRBV5-1 with TRBJ2-5; 8 nucleotides align to TRBD1. The CDR3 is 14 amino acids. CDR1 is SGHRS and CDR2 is YFSETQ in the germline V gene. V shed 4 bases and J 4 bases; nucleotides not matched to a gene: 6. CDR3 loop: CASSPRQGRETQYF. Written as DNA, the CDR3 is TGCGCCAGCAGCCCGAGACAGGGGCGAGAGACCCAGTACTTC.

The V call is TRBV6-6, the J call TRBJ2-2, with TRBD2 as a possible D gene (6 bases). Per germline, CDR1 MNHNY and CDR2 SVGAGI (reference sequence). Deletions cut 3 bases from V and 4 bases from J, with 12 bases between. The CDR3 contains 15 residues. CDR3 in amino acids: CASSYVDYPTGELFF. The CDR3 DNA sequence: TGTGCCAGCAGTTATGTGGACTACCCCACCGGGGAGCTGTTTTTT.

This clone has only a few counts. V gene TRBV9 combines with J gene TRBJ1-1; D is perhaps TRBD1 (6 bases). Trimming shortened V by 4 bases and J by 1 base, and 11 bases separated the two germline ends. CDR1 and CDR2 (germline): SGDLS, YYNGEE. The CDR3 is made up of 14 amino acids. This chain's CDR3 is CASSSRQANTEAFF. Written as DNA, the CDR3 is TGTGCCAGCAGCTCTAGACAGGCGAACACTGAAGCTTTCTTT.

The V gene is TRBV12-3 or TRBV12-4, the J gene TRBJ1-1; TRBD1 might be the D (6 bases). This CDR3 has 13 amino acids. V shed 2 bases and J shed 12 bases, with 16 bases lying between them. CDR3: CASSLSGTRKTFF. The CDR3, as DNA: TGTGCCAGCAGTTTATCTGGGACACGCAAAACTTTCTTT.